Shown below are 20 T cell receptor beta chains from a single sample sequenced in a study of T cells expressing NK-cell markers. From the 5' RACE reads, TCRdb lists one entry per CDR3 protein and no DNA. The clone table shows about 400,000 distinct CDR3 sequences, with the ten largest holding about 10%. Material for sequencing was blood T cells: a sorted CD56 or NKG2C T cell subset, CD4+ or CD8+ T cells, or bulk PBMC T cells (not recorded which). The receptors stem from a woman aged 50 to 65 in good health.

The chain has TRBV6-1 and TRBJ1-5; TCRdb's D call, TRBD1, is unchecked because there is no DNA. CDR1 and CDR2 (germline): MNHNS, SASEGT. The CDR3 spans 14 residues. The CDR3 spells CASIPTGWNQPQHF.

J is TRBJ1-4 and V is TRBV15; absent DNA, TCRdb's TRBD1 call cannot be checked. The CDR3 sequence is 22 residues long. Looked up from germline, CDR1 is LNHNV and CDR2 is YYDKDF (reference sequence). CDR3 loop: CATSRGGAGGSSILPTNEKLFF.

The rearrangement links TRBV5-5 to TRBJ2-1; TCRdb reports TRBD1, a call that lacks DNA to check it against. The CDR3 spans 16 residues. Looked up from germline, CDR1 is SGHKS and CDR2 is YYEKEE (reference sequence). CDR3 sequence: CASTLVSRAAYNEQFF.

The V call is TRBV24-1, the J call TRBJ2-3; TCRdb designates TRBD1, a call that cannot be tested without DNA. The CDR3 loop spans 15 amino acids. CDR1 and CDR2 (germline): KGHDR, SFDVKD. CDR3 sequence reads: CATSTHPGLGDTQYF.

The chain links TRBV6-6 to TRBJ2-1. Germline-derived CDR1 and CDR2 are MNHNY and SVGAGI (reference sequence). The CDR3 spans 11 residues. CDR3 region: CASTQIYEQFF.

The CDR3 loop is CSARKTGGLNTEAFF. The chain links TRBV20-1 to TRBJ1-1; TCRdb's assignment of TRBD1 cannot be checked, as there is no DNA. CDR3 size: 15 residues. Germline V gene sequence: CDR1 DFQATT, CDR2 SNEGSKA (reference sequence).

The chain uses TRBV30 and TRBJ1-1; the TRBD1 assignment by TCRdb is unverifiable without DNA. Germline V gene lookup returns CDR1 GTSNPN and CDR2 SVGIG (reference sequence). There are 13 residues in the CDR3. The CDR3 here is CAWTSGRATEAFF.

The chain carries TRBV14 and TRBJ2-1; the TCRdb call, TRBD2, lacks DNA for checking. The CDR3 sequence is 16 residues long. Germline-derived CDR1 and CDR2 are SGHDN and FVKESK. The CDR3 loop reads CASSSRASGRTNEQFF.

The chain couples TRBV7-6 to TRBJ2-1. Germline V gene data show CDR1 as SGHVS and CDR2 as FNYEAQ. This CDR3 has 14 amino acids. The CDR3 protein is CASSLGVPYNEQFF.

The rearrangement links TRBV12-3 or TRBV12-4 to TRBJ2-5. CDR3 size: 14 residues. This CDR3 is CASSIAERKETQYF.

V and J are TRBV7-2 and TRBJ1-4; absent DNA, TCRdb's TRBD1 call cannot be checked. In germline, CDR1 is SGHTA, CDR2 FQGNSA. The CDR3 loop spans 15 amino acids. The chain's CDR3 is CASSFLGLPNEKLFF.

The V gene is TRBV12-3 or TRBV12-4, the J gene TRBJ2-7; TCRdb selects TRBD1, and the lack of DNA leaves this call unchecked. The CDR3 extends over 14 amino acids. The CDR3 loop is CASSSSQTSAKQYF.

The chain is built from TRBV5-1 and TRBJ2-7; no DNA is available, so the TRBD2 call from TCRdb remains unchecked. CDR1 is SGHRS and CDR2 is YFSETQ in the germline V gene. The CDR3 sequence is 16 residues long. This CDR3 is CASSSGLAGTSGEQYF.

The J gene is TRBJ2-3, the V gene TRBV12-3 or TRBV12-4; checking the TCRdb D call of TRBD2 is not possible without DNA. The CDR3 sequence is 16 residues long. The chain's CDR3 is CASSLAVLAGGVTQYF.

This chain uses TRBV5-6 with TRBJ1-5. The CDR3 spans 14 residues. Per the germline V gene, CDR1 is SGHDT and CDR2 is YYEEEE. This CDR3 is CASSNDRPNQPQHF.

CDR3: CSARRSASFDEQFF. V gene TRBV20-1 combines with J gene TRBJ2-1. The CDR3 consists of 14 residues. Germline values: CDR1 DFQATT, CDR2 SNEGSKA (reference sequence).

This CDR3 is CSAPKGLEGYTF. V usage is TRBV20-1 and J usage is TRBJ1-2; TCRdb outputs TRBD1, but without DNA this stays unchecked. Germline loops: CDR1 DFQATT, CDR2 SNEGSKA (reference sequence). The CDR3 runs 12 residues.

The chain has TRBV7-9 and TRBJ2-1; checking the TCRdb D call of TRBD2 is not possible without DNA. The CDR3 sequence is 18 residues long. Germline V gene sequence: CDR1 SEHNR, CDR2 FQNEAQ (reference sequence). CDR3 sequence: CASSSVGTSGRAYNEQFF.

CDR3: CASSAGTSGPLQETQYF. V is TRBV9 and J is TRBJ2-5; TCRdb's assignment of TRBD2 cannot be checked, as there is no DNA. Germline assignment: CDR1 SGDLS and CDR2 YYNGEE. The CDR3 spans 17 residues. The whole variable domain, filled in from reference TRBV9 and TRBJ2-5, reads DSGVTQTPKHLITATGQRVTLRCSPRSGDLSVYWYQQSLDQGLQFLIQYYNGEERAKGNILERFSAQQFPDLHSELNLSSLELGDSALYFCASSAGTSGPLQETQYFGPGTRLLVL.

This chain links TRBV5-1 with TRBJ2-2; lacking DNA, the TRBD1 call made by TCRdb goes unchecked. The CDR3 consists of 15 residues. CDR1 is SGHRS, CDR2 YFSETQ, per germline. CDR3 sequence reads: CASSFGTGTARELFF.